This TCR beta chain was retrieved from a study of cytomegalovirus exposure and HLA in healthy donors. General study findings and limits: Of the V segments, some could not be distinguished, including TRBV6-2 and TRBV6-3, and were excluded.

This PCR relied on a set of 60 Vbeta primers and 13 Jbeta primers. Per the study methods: It was a later analysis that counted tens of millions of unique TCR beta chains, of which 8.5 million to 12 million were shared. Generated by immunoSEQ multiplex PCR, the TCRdb table keeps only in-frame clones and is missing some. V and J calls and clone size are as listed in that table; D and trimming were resolved from the DNA. Of 150,000 to 200,000 clones in the sample, roughly four fifths were seen once. This CDR3 spans 15 amino acids. V shed 4 bases and J shed 9 bases, with 16 bases lying between them. The germline gives CDR1 MNHEY, CDR2 SVGAGI. As for this clone: Antigen: not known.

What was sequenced was PBMCs. This clonotype was sampled from a woman in her thirties in good health and CMV-seronegative. V is TRBV6-5 and J is TRBJ1-6; TRBD1 is a possible D gene (5 bases). The DNA for the CDR3 is TGTGCCAGCAGTTCAACCGGGACCGGGGGTTCACCCCTCCACTTT. It translates to CASSSTGTGGSPLHF.